The 25 T cell receptor beta chains listed next were all sequenced from one sample in a study of cytomegalovirus exposure and HLA in healthy donors. TCRdb's table, derived via immunoSEQ multiplex PCR, lists solely in-frame clones and lacks some. The sample yields 65,000 to 85,000 clones, roughly 94% seen once. The sample comprised PBMCs. The receptors derive from a woman under 30 in good health and CMV-seronegative.

The V and J genes are TRBV18 and TRBJ1-1; D remains ambiguous. Per germline, CDR1 KGHSH and CDR2 LQKENI. CDR3 length equals 16 residues. Trimming took off 3 bases at V and 0 bases at J, with 14 bases between the two ends. CDR3 DNA sequence: TGTGCCAGCTCACCCAATGCCGGCGGGGTGAACACTGAAGCTTTCTTT. Translating gives CASSPNAGGVNTEAFF.

This chain links TRBV18 with TRBJ2-3; possibly TRBD1 for D (5 bases). CDR3 size: 16 residues. V lost 1 base and J lost 6, with 17 bases in between. Germline assignment: CDR1 KGHSH and CDR2 LQKENI. CDR3 nucleotide sequence: TGTGCCAGCTCACCACGCCTAACAGGTTCGGGTGATACGCAGTATTTT. It yields the protein CASSPRLTGSGDTQYF.

This clone was counted between two and nine times. The chain employs TRBV6-6 and TRBJ1-6, with 10 bases matching TRBD1. Germline V gene data show CDR1 as MNHNY and CDR2 as SVGAGI (reference sequence). The CDR3 runs 16 residues. With V trimmed by 2 bases and J by 9 bases, 7 bases remained unmatched. The CDR3 spells CASSYVSGTGVSPLHF. Here the CDR3 DNA reads TGTGCCAGCAGTTACGTCTCCGGGACAGGGGTTTCACCCCTCCACTTT.

V and J are TRBV12-5 and TRBJ1-6; 7 bases match TRBD1. Germline V lookup: CDR1 LGHNT, CDR2 FRNRAP. V lost 5 bases to trimming and J lost 5 bases; unmatched junction nucleotides: 3. The CDR3 runs to 14 residues. DNA of the CDR3: TGTGCTAGTGGTCCCGGGACAGATAATTCACCCCTCCACTTT. Translation gives CASGPGTDNSPLHF.

A single count supports this clone. The genes are TRBV20-1 and TRBJ1-1, with D possibly being TRBD1 (6 bases). Germline CDR1 reads DFQATT; CDR2 reads SNEGSKA (reference sequence). The germline V and J ends were trimmed by 5 bases and 8 bases, with 12 bases remaining between them. This CDR3 region has 11 residues. The CDR3 coding sequence is TGCAGTGCTGGGGGACACCTCGAAGCTTTCTTT. Translated, it gives CSAGGHLEAFF.

The CDR3 loop is CASSVASDTQYF. In nucleotides, the CDR3 is TGTGCCAGCAGCGTAGCCTCAGATACGCAGTATTTT. The rearrangement joins TRBV9 to TRBJ2-3; D gene unclear. The CDR3 is 12 residues long. Germline V gene lookup returns CDR1 SGDLS and CDR2 YYNGEE. V lost 0 bases to trimming and J lost 4 bases, with 3 bases between them.

The CDR3 reads CASSPIGLTSGYNEQFF. CDR3 nucleotides: TGTGCCAGCAGCCCTATAGGGCTGACTAGCGGTTACAATGAGCAGTTCTTC. The chain links TRBV25-1 to TRBJ2-1; 9 nucleotides match TRBD2. Germline V gene data show CDR1 as MGHDK and CDR2 as SYGVNS. The CDR3 has 17 residues. Germline trimming cut 6 bases from V and 4 bases from J; bases unmatched to any gene: 13.

The chain has TRBV7-9 and TRBJ2-5; tentatively, D is TRBD2 (5 bases). The germline V gene encodes CDR1 SEHNR and CDR2 FQNEAQ (reference sequence). V lost 5 bases and J 5 bases, leaving 15 bases between the germline ends. This CDR3 spans 14 amino acids. The CDR3 DNA reads as TGTGCCAGCAGCGCCGCGGACTTGGCGGAGACCCAGTACTTC. This codes for CASSAADLAETQYF.

V is TRBV5-1 and J is TRBJ2-3; D is possibly TRBD1 (6 bases). The CDR3 loop spans 14 amino acids. Germline V gene data show CDR1 as SGHRS and CDR2 as YFSETQ. With 1 base removed from V and 3 bases from J, the gap between germline ends came to 9 bases. CDR3 region: CASSLYTGTDTQYF. In DNA, the CDR3 is TGCGCCAGCAGCTTGTACACAGGGACAGATACGCAGTATTTT.

V gene TRBV5-1 combines with J gene TRBJ2-5, with 11 bases aligning to TRBD1. This CDR3 spans 16 amino acids. Germline-derived CDR1 and CDR2 are SGHRS and YFSETQ. J gave up 1 base and V 6 bases, and 8 bases lay outside the gene matches. The CDR3 region has the DNA TGCGCCAGCAACTTCGGGGGGACAGGGGGCCAAGAGACCCAGTACTTC. It encodes CASNFGGTGGQETQYF.

The rearrangement uses TRBV7-2 and TRBJ2-3; 12 bases are shared with TRBD2. Unmatched junction bases numbered 5, after V lost 8 bases and J lost 8 bases. CDR1 and CDR2 from the germline V gene are SGHTA and FQGNSA. The CDR3 length is 13 residues. CDR3 nucleotides: TGTGCCAGCGAAACTAGCGGGAGGACTACGCAGTATTTT. This sequence encodes CASETSGRTTQYF.

The CDR3 DNA is TGTGCCAGCAGTTTTCAGGGTTATGGCTACACCTTC. Its protein is CASSFQGYGYTF. The V and J genes are TRBV27 and TRBJ1-2; D may be TRBD1 (5 bases). The germline V and J ends were trimmed by 3 bases and 5 bases, with 7 bases remaining between them. The length of the CDR3 is 12 residues. The germline V gene encodes CDR1 MNHEY and CDR2 SMNVEV (reference sequence).

V and J are TRBV9 and TRBJ2-5; 9 bases are shared with TRBD2. Per the germline V gene, CDR1 is SGDLS and CDR2 is YYNGEE. The CDR3 totals 15 residues. J lost 2 bases, V lost 3 bases, and 5 bases had no gene match. The CDR3 sequence: CASSAQRGEQETQYF. The CDR3, as DNA: TGTGCCAGCAGCGCGCAGCGGGGGGAGCAAGAGACCCAGTACTTC.

In DNA form, the CDR3 reads TGTGCCAGCAGTCAGCTGGGAGGCACTGAAGCTTTCTTT. Amino acids: CASSQLGGTEAFF. The gene calls are TRBV6-6 and TRBJ1-1, with no clear D. This CDR3 has 13 residues. CDR1 is MNHNY and CDR2 is SVGAGI in the germline V gene (reference sequence). Trimming pared 5 bases from V and 4 bases from J, leaving 11 bases between.

This rearrangement joins TRBV28 to TRBJ2-7; no definite D call. V dropped 10 bases and J dropped 2 bases, with 9 bases sitting between them. The germline gives CDR1 MDHEN, CDR2 SYDVKM. The CDR3 length is 11 residues. In DNA, the CDR3 is TGTGCCACTTACAGCCCCTACGAGCAGTACTTC. Translated: CATYSPYEQYF.

The chain joins TRBV2 to TRBJ1-3; D not resolved. Germline-derived CDR1 and CDR2 are SNHLY and FYNNEI. The V end lost 3 bases, the J end lost 0 bases, and 9 bases lay between the germline ends. CDR3 length: 15 residues. The DNA of the CDR3 is TGTGCCAGCAGTGATGGCGGGAGCTCTGGAAACACCATATATTTT. Protein sequence: CASSDGGSSGNTIYF.

The chain recombines TRBV28 with TRBJ1-5; TRBD1 agrees at 9 bases. The CDR3 totals 16 residues. Germline V lookup: CDR1 MDHEN, CDR2 SYDVKM. Unmatched junction bases numbered 12, after V lost 10 bases and J lost 2 bases. The CDR3 DNA is TGTGCCATCACCGGGACAGGGAAAGGGGGCAATCAGCCCCAGCATTTT. Amino acids: CAITGTGKGGNQPQHF.

V usage is TRBV11-3 and J usage is TRBJ1-2; 8 nucleotides align to TRBD1. The germline gives CDR1 SGHNT, CDR2 YENEEA. This CDR3 is built from 15 residues. The V gene end was trimmed by 5 bases and the J gene end by 9 bases; junction bases not matched to a gene: 14. The CDR3 DNA follows: TGTGCCAGCAGCCTACCCGACAGGGGAAGGTATCGCTACACCTTC. It yields the protein CASSLPDRGRYRYTF.

The chain employs TRBV25-1 and TRBJ1-1; 8 bases fit TRBD1. The CDR3 runs to 15 residues. The trim removed 3 bases at V and 4 bases at J, leaving 7 bases unmatched. Germline CDR1 is MGHDK and CDR2 is SYGVNS. This CDR3 reads CASSDRQGRGTEAFF. CDR3 DNA sequence: TGTGCCAGCAGTGACCGACAGGGGAGGGGCACTGAAGCTTTCTTT.

This clone was counted a single time. This sequence joins TRBV28 and TRBJ2-1, with TRBD1 identical over 7 bases. This CDR3 contains 14 residues. The ends lost 3 bases at V and 5 bases at J; junction bases unmatched: 4. Per germline, CDR1 MDHEN and CDR2 SYDVKM. The CDR3 protein is CASSLIRGNNEQFF. As DNA, the CDR3 is TGTGCCAGCAGTTTGATCAGGGGGAACAATGAGCAGTTCTTC. Variable domain in full (rest from reference TRBV28 and TRBJ2-1): DVKVTQSSRYLVKRTGEKVFLECVQDMDHENMFWYRQDPGLGLRLIYFSYDVKMKEKGDIPEGYSVSREKKERFSLILESASTNQTSMYLCASSLIRGNNEQFFGPGTRLTVL.

CDR3 protein: CASSSRQVLAYEQYF. CDR3 nucleotide sequence: TGTGCCAGCAGCTCACGACAGGTCTTGGCCTACGAGCAGTACTTC. The V call is TRBV7-2, the J call TRBJ2-7; perhaps TRBD1 as D (6 bases). Per the germline V gene, CDR1 is SGHTA and CDR2 is FQGNSA. The CDR3 totals 15 residues. V lost 4 bases and J 2 bases, leaving 15 bases between the germline ends.

The rearrangement uses TRBV5-1 and TRBJ2-7; D might be TRBD1 (6 bases). Germline V gene data show CDR1 as SGHRS and CDR2 as YFSETQ. Trimming left V 0 bases short and J 1 base short, with 11 bases between. The CDR3 extends over 15 amino acids. The CDR3 DNA follows: TGCGCCAGCAGCTTGGAAGTACAGGGATCCTACGAGCAGTACTTC. Protein product: CASSLEVQGSYEQYF.

The chain combines TRBV4-3 with TRBJ2-1; TRBD2 is a possible D gene (6 bases). Trimming removed 1 base from V and 1 base from J, with 14 bases in between. CDR3 length equals 17 residues. CDR1 and CDR2 from the germline V gene are LGHNA and YSLEER. The CDR3 sequence is CASSQGEVSGSYNEQFF. CDR3 coding DNA: TGCGCCAGCAGCCAAGGGGAGGTTAGCGGTTCCTACAATGAGCAGTTCTTC.

This chain links TRBV27 with TRBJ1-2; D unclear. CDR1 and CDR2 (germline): MNHEY, SMNVEV (reference sequence). The CDR3 totals 15 residues. Deletions cut 4 bases from V and 8 bases from J, with 20 bases between. CDR3 in DNA: TGTGCCAGCAGTTCCGATCGACGGACTTCTGGGGGCTACACCTTC. As protein: CASSSDRRTSGGYTF.

The rearrangement uses TRBV4-3 and TRBJ1-3; 8 nucleotides align to TRBD1. There are 17 residues in the CDR3. J lost 4 bases, V lost 0 bases, and 8 bases had no gene match. CDR1 LGHNA and CDR2 YSLEER come from the germline V gene. The CDR3 nucleotides are TGCGCCAGCAGCCAAGATTGGGGCAGGGGGCTCGGAAACACCATATATTTT. This translates into CASSQDWGRGLGNTIYF.